A single sample gave rise to the 11 T cell receptor beta chains below, sequenced in a study of T cell clones after liver transplantation. Generated by immunoSEQ multiplex PCR, the TCRdb table keeps only in-frame clones and is missing some. The table includes tens of thousands of clones, approximately 87% detected once. Sequenced here: CD4+ T cells from blood, sampled at the 22-month timepoint. The receptor set was obtained from a human patient who received a liver transplant. Some T cells may be provided by the graft donor.

This chain connects TRBV7-6 to TRBJ2-3; D gene unclear. From germline, CDR1 is SGHVS and CDR2 FNYEAQ. V shed 5 bases and J shed 3 bases, with 12 bases lying between them. This CDR3 has 14 amino acids. CDR3 in amino acids: CASSPLTGTDTQYF. CDR3 DNA: TGTGCCAGCAGCCCCCTGACGGGTACAGATACGCAGTATTTT.

This chain links TRBV5-1 with TRBJ2-1; TRBD1 is a possible D gene (5 bases). V lost 2 bases and J 7 bases, leaving 13 bases between the germline ends. The CDR3 contains 14 residues. Germline V gives CDR1 SGHRS, CDR2 YFSETQ. The CDR3 region is CASSFRDSENEQFF. As DNA, the CDR3 is TGCGCCAGCAGCTTCAGGGATTCGGAGAATGAGCAGTTCTTC.

This chain joins TRBV23-1 and TRBJ2-7; 9 nucleotides agree with TRBD2. TRBV23-1 is given ORF status, its function remaining uncertain. The CDR3 runs to 14 residues. J lost 6 bases, V lost 10 bases, and 13 bases had no gene match. This CDR3 is CANRGLALVGEQYF. CDR3 DNA sequence: TGCGCCAACCGCGGACTAGCGCTTGTAGGCGAGCAGTACTTC.

The chain carries TRBV5-1 and TRBJ1-1; D not resolved. Trimming pared 2 bases from V and 0 bases from J, leaving 8 bases between. Germline V CDR1 and CDR2: SGHRS, YFSETQ. There are 14 residues in the CDR3. Written as DNA, the CDR3 is TGCGCCAGCAGCTTCACGGGCATGAACACTGAAGCTTTCTTT. This codes for CASSFTGMNTEAFF.

This sequence joins TRBV7-3 and TRBJ2-1; TRBD1 aligns across 7 bases. The CDR3 is made up of 16 amino acids. Germline lookup yields CDR1 SGHTA and CDR2 FQGTGA. V was clipped by 4 bases and J by 9 bases; unmatched bases: 15. CDR3 DNA sequence: TGTGCCAGCAGCTCGGTCAGAGGGGGCTCAATTGGTGAGCAGTTCTTC. This encodes CASSSVRGGSIGEQFF.

The chain carries TRBV5-1 and TRBJ2-1, with 7 bases aligning to TRBD2. Looked up from germline, CDR1 is SGHRS and CDR2 is YFSETQ. This CDR3 has 17 residues. V was pared by 0 bases and J by 4 bases, with 10 bases of the junction left unmatched. The CDR3 region is CASSLAAGAAPYNEQFF. The CDR3 DNA follows: TGCGCCAGCAGCTTGGCTGCGGGAGCAGCCCCATACAATGAGCAGTTCTTC.

V usage is TRBV6-6 and J usage is TRBJ1-4; D not resolved. Germline lookup yields CDR1 MNHNY and CDR2 SVGAGI (reference sequence). Trimming removed 0 bases at V and 7 bases at J, with 9 bases between. This CDR3 has 14 residues. The CDR3 DNA follows: TGTGCCAGCAGTTACTCAGGGTTGGGTGAAAAACTGTTTTTT. It codes for CASSYSGLGEKLFF.

This sequence joins TRBV7-2 and TRBJ1-1, with 9 positions matching TRBD1. From germline, CDR1 is SGHTA and CDR2 FQGNSA. Trimming took 5 bases from V and 0 from J; bases not matched to a gene: 7. The CDR3 loop spans 16 amino acids. Here the CDR3 DNA reads TGTGCCAGCAGCCGTGGACAGGGGTACATGAACACTGAAGCTTTCTTT. It is translated as CASSRGQGYMNTEAFF.

The V gene is TRBV18, the J gene TRBJ1-1, with a tentative D call TRBD1 (6 bases). V shed 2 bases and J shed 1 base, with 14 bases lying between them. The CDR3 contains 16 residues. Germline V gene data show CDR1 as KGHSH and CDR2 as LQKENI. The CDR3 DNA is TGTGCCAGCTCACCAGTTGAGACAGGTGGGAACACTGAAGCTTTCTTT. Translated, it gives CASSPVETGGNTEAFF.

There are a few counts of this clone. The chain uses TRBV4-1 and TRBJ2-7, with D tentatively TRBD1 (6 bases). The germline gives CDR1 MGHRA, CDR2 YSYEKL. The V end was cut by 4 bases, the J end by 0 bases, with 10 bases between. The CDR3 is 14 residues long. CDR3 nucleotide sequence: TGCGCCAGCAGCCGGACAGAGAGCTCCTACGAGCAGTACTTC. This codes for CASSRTESSYEQYF.

The chain employs TRBV19 and TRBJ1-5; 7 positions match TRBD1. Germline loops: CDR1 LNHDA, CDR2 SQIVND (reference sequence). There are 15 residues in the CDR3. V trimming: 0 bases; J trimming: 3 bases; junction bases outside the gene matches: 2. The CDR3 sequence: CASSIDRGDNQPQHF. The CDR3 DNA reads TGTGCCAGTAGTATAGACAGGGGGGACAATCAGCCCCAGCATTTT. The variable domain in full, with the rest retrieved from reference TRBV19 and TRBJ1-5, is DGGITQSPKYLFRKEGQNVTLSCEQNLNHDAMYWYRQDPGQGLRLIYYSQIVNDFQKGDIAEGYSVSREKKESFPLTVTSAQKNPTAFYLCASSIDRGDNQPQHFGDGTRLSIL.